These 8 T cell receptor beta chains were sequenced from one sample in a study of control samples from healthy donors and cancer patients. Produced via immunoSEQ multiplex PCR; TCRdb's table is partial and in-frame only. The sample has about 140,000 clones, 94% seen once; the top ten hold around 12%. Sequencing was performed on blood. These receptors originate from a man in his forties in good health.

The chain is built from TRBV5-4 and TRBJ2-2; D gene uncertain. The V gene's germline CDR1 is SGHNT and CDR2 YYREEE (reference sequence). V was shortened by 2 bases and J by 0 bases, with 8 bases between the two germline ends. This CDR3 is built from 15 residues. CDR3 loop: CASSFSTSNTGELFF. DNA of the CDR3: TGTGCCAGCAGCTTCAGCACATCGAACACCGGGGAGCTGTTTTTT.

The chain links TRBV10-3 to TRBJ2-5; D remains ambiguous. Germline CDR1 ENHRY, CDR2 SYGVKD. This CDR3 is 14 amino acids long. Trimming shortened V by 11 bases and J by 1 base, and 17 bases separated the two germline ends. CDR3 in DNA: TGTGCCGCCTCCCCAAGGCCCACCCAAGAGACCCAGTACTTC. Its protein is CAASPRPTQETQYF.

This clone came up a few times. The chain uses TRBV6-5 and TRBJ1-5, with D hard to call. The ends were cut back, 8 bases at V and 0 bases at J, with 11 bases in the middle. The CDR3 has 14 amino acids. Germline V CDR1 and CDR2: MNHEY, SVGAGI. The CDR3 region has the DNA TGTGCCAGCGACAATCAGCATAGCAATCAGCCCCAGCATTTT. Its translation: CASDNQHSNQPQHF.

With regard to this clone: Different DNA sequences within this sample yield the same CDR3. The V call is TRBV11-2, the J call TRBJ2-5; the match to TRBD2 covers 10 bases. CDR1 SGHAT and CDR2 FQNNGV come from the germline V gene. This CDR3 has 17 residues. After removal of 1 base from V and 2 bases from J, the junction contained 7 bases not matched to a gene. CDR3 region: CASSLGLAGDWQETQYF. The DNA of the CDR3 is TGTGCCAGCAGCTTAGGGCTAGCGGGAGACTGGCAAGAGACCCAGTACTTC.

The V and J genes are TRBV2 and TRBJ1-2; 7 bases are a match to TRBD1. CDR1 is SNHLY, CDR2 FYNNEI, per germline. The CDR3 consists of 14 residues. V lost 6 bases to trimming and J lost 4 bases; unmatched junction nucleotides: 8. DNA of the CDR3: TGTGCCAGCAGGGCAGGACAGGAGATCTATGGCTACACCTTC. This sequence encodes CASRAGQEIYGYTF.

Here the CDR3 reads CASSLAAGRTEAFF. The CDR3 coding sequence is TGCGCCAGCAGCTTGGCCGCAGGGCGAACTGAAGCTTTCTTT. The genes are TRBV5-1 and TRBJ1-1; TRBD1 might be the D (5 bases). Germline CDR1 SGHRS, CDR2 YFSETQ. V lost 0 bases and J lost 5, with 11 bases in between. This CDR3 has 14 residues.

This chain connects TRBV5-6 to TRBJ1-5; D ambiguous. The germline CDR1 and CDR2 sequences are SGHDT and YYEEEE. The CDR3 is 14 amino acids. The V end lost 0 bases, the J end lost 2 bases, and 6 bases lay between the germline ends. CDR3 nucleotide sequence: TGTGCCAGCAGCTTGGGGGCCGGCAATCAGCCCCAGCATTTT. Protein: CASSLGAGNQPQHF.

The chain's CDR3 is CASSLESLSFGQFF. In DNA, the CDR3 is TGTGCCAGCAGCTTGGAGAGTTTGTCCTTCGGACAGTTCTTC. The chain is built from TRBV5-5 and TRBJ2-1; D unresolved. The germline V gene encodes CDR1 SGHKS and CDR2 YYEKEE (reference sequence). The length of the CDR3 is 14 residues. V was clipped by 0 bases and J by 13 bases, with 17 bases between them.